What follows are 4 T cell receptor beta chains derived from one specimen sequenced in a study of blood T cell repertoires in COVID-19. Sequencing used immunoSEQ multiplex PCR; TCRdb keeps in-frame clones, though not all of them. Here the sample spans a few hundred thousand clones, more than 80% being singletons. Sequenced input: PBMCs or T cells enriched from blood (not recorded which). These receptor sequences come from a man between 18 and 35 years old who had recovered from COVID-19.

V is TRBV19 and J is TRBJ1-5; D not certain. Trimming left V 3 bases short and J 11 bases short, with 11 bases between. CDR1 is LNHDA, CDR2 SQIVND, per germline (reference sequence). This CDR3 contains 12 residues. The CDR3 nucleotides are TGTGCCAGTAGTATGCACGATTCAGCCCAGCATTTT. Residues: CASSMHDSAQHF.

This clone was observed once. The V call is TRBV21-1, the J call TRBJ2-7; the D call TRBD1 from the table was never checked on the DNA. TRBV21-1 has pseudogene status. CDR3 size: 13 residues. As DNA, the CDR3 is TGTGCCTCCCGGACAGATTACTCCTACGAGCAGTACTTC. Encoded protein: CASRTDYSYEQYF.

This clone was seen a single time. CDR3: CASSSWGHRYEQYF. Here the CDR3 DNA reads TGTGCCAGCAGCAGTTGGGGACACCGCTACGAGCAGTACTTC. The chain joins TRBV5-4 to TRBJ2-7; tentatively, D is TRBD1 (6 bases). Germline CDR1 reads SGHNT; CDR2 reads YYREEE (reference sequence). The germline V and J ends were trimmed by 4 bases and 3 bases, with 14 bases remaining between them. This CDR3 is 14 amino acids long.

This chain joins TRBV21-1 and TRBJ2-7; TRBD2, the table's D call, lacks a check against the DNA. TRBV21-1 is marked as a pseudogene. The length of the CDR3 is 15 residues. This chain's CDR3 is CASSTSGTKLGEQYF. The DNA of the CDR3 is TGTGCCAGCAGCACCTCCGGGACTAAGCTCGGCGAGCAGTACTTC.